This T cell receptor beta chain emerged from a study of blood T cell repertoires in COVID-19 (dated by TCRdb to between 2020 and 2021). Broadly, across the study: The collaborator samples originated in the United States, Italy and Spain and spanned the acute and convalescent phases of COVID-19. Where available, HLA class I and class II types were obtained from metadata supplied by the sample provider rather than from assay-based typing. Deeply sampled blood TCRbeta repertoires from subjects exposed to, actively infected with, or recovered from COVID-19 were included in the dataset. Nearly every sample came with metadata listing a de-identified subject ID, COVID-19 status, age in years and sex. The prospective study material was composed of cDNA or gDNA derived from T cells, B-cell-depleted T cells, or PBMCs. The samples were drawn from two sources: the first 160 participants of the ongoing ImmuneRACE study, and 1,254 subjects contributed by 6 global collaborators. A freely available public database, intended as a resource for researchers studying the immune response to SARS-CoV-2, is where the repertoires were released. On the study overall, not on this receptor specifically: The amount of clinical and demographic metadata varied by source and participant and was provided uncurated.

V was cut back by 4 bases and J by 0 bases, leaving a gap of 5 bases between them. CDR1 WNHNN and CDR2 SYGVQD were looked up in the germline V gene (reference sequence). Taken from cysteine to phenylalanine, the CDR3 has 13 residues. Only the CDR3 DNA is retained, 39 bases long and in frame from the first base. TCRbeta CDR3 regions were amplified from genomic DNA by means of the immunoSEQ Assay, a bias-controlled multiplex PCR. On the authors' methods: Within the assay, amplification of reference gene primers was used to estimate how many nucleated cells each sample contained. Sequence reads were collapsed and filtered to measure the absolute abundance of every unique TCRbeta CDR3 rearrangement. For each sample, productive Simpson clonality was calculated by taking the square root of Simpson's diversity index across productive rearrangements. This immuneACCESS table, as held by TCRdb, lists in-frame sequences with V and J called but not all clones. Of the missing ones, under half trace to an unresolved V gene in checked studies; the others have no known cause. V and J calls and clone size come straight from that table; D and trimming were deduced from the DNA. This sample lists 250,000 to 350,000 clones; around 90% were detected once. The ten largest make up 0.9% to 1% of the sample.

Samples from volunteer blood donors who had recovered from COVID-19 were contributed by a second Seattle source. The collaborating institutions used their own protocols to collect whole blood in K2EDTA tubes. For TCRbeta analysis, collaborators shipped samples as frozen whole blood, isolated PBMCs, or DNA extracted from either of those sample types. Comments on this clone: This receptor's antigen is unknown. No base qualities exist here, and no much larger clone lies one base off it.

Source material: peripheral blood. The rearrangement combines TRBV10-1 with TRBJ2-3; the D gene lacks a confident call. The receptor was isolated from a woman aged 40 to 49 who had recovered from COVID-19. The nucleotides are TGCGCCAGCAGTGTCCTGAGCACAGATACGCAGTATTTT. Its amino acids are CASSVLSTDTQYF.